This T cell receptor (beta chain) was retrieved from a study of glioma-infiltrating T cells after dendritic cell vaccination. This sample's time point: after dendritic cell vaccination, including at tumor progression/relapse. The CDR3 runs 15 residues. Germline V gives CDR1 MGHRA, CDR2 YSYEKL. Trimming removed 7 bases from V and 5 bases from J; junction bases left unmatched: 9. Using immunoSEQ multiplex PCR, the repertoire was profiled, and TCRdb retains in-frame clones only, with some absent. This table holds 60,000 or so clones, 86% found once. This TCR was sampled from a human donor with glioblastoma. The chain recombines TRBV4-1 with TRBJ2-1; 9 nucleotides match TRBD1. Here the sequenced sample was blood, taken after dendritic cell vaccination. CDR3 DNA: TGCGCCAGCAAGCTGGGACAGGGAATGCACAATGAGCAGTTCTTC. This codes for CASKLGQGMHNEQFF.